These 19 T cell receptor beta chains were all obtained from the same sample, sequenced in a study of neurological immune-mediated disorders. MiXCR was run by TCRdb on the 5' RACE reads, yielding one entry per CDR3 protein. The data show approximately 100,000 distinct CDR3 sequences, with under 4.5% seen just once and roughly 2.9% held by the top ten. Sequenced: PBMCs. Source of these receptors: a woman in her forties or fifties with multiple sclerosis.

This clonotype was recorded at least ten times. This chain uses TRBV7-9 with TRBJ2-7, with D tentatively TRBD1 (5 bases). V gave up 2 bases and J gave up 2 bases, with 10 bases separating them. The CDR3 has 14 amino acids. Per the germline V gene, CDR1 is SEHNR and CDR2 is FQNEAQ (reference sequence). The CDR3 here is CASSLFDSPYEQYF. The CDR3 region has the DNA TGTGCCAGCAGCTTATTCGACAGCCCCTACGAGCAGTACTTC.

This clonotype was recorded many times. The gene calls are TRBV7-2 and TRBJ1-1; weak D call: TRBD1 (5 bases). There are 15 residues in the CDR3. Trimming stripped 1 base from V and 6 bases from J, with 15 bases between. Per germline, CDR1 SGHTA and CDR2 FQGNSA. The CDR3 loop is CASSLVSGRGAEAFF. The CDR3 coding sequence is TGTGCCAGCAGCTTAGTTTCGGGGCGTGGGGCTGAAGCTTTCTTT.

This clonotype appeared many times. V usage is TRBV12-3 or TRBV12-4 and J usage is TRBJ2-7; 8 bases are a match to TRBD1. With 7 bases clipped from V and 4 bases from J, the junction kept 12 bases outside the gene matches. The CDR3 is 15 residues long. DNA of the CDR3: TGTGCCAGCACCGTCAGGCAGGGGGCGGGTTACGAGCAGTACTTC. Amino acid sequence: CASTVRQGAGYEQYF.

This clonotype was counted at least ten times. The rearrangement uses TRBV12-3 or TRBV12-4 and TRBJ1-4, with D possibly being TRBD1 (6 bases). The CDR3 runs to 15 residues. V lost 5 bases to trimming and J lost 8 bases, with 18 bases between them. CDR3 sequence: CASSQAETGNEKLFF. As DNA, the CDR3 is TGTGCCAGCAGTCAAGCCGAGACAGGAAACGAAAAACTGTTTTTT.

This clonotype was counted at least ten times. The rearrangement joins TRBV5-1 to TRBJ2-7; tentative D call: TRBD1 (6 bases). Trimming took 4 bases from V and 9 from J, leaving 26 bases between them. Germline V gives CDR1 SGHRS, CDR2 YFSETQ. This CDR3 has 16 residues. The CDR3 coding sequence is TGCGCCAGCAGCATAGGACAGCCCGTAGTTAATCCCGGGCAGTACTTC. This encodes CASSIGQPVVNPGQYF.

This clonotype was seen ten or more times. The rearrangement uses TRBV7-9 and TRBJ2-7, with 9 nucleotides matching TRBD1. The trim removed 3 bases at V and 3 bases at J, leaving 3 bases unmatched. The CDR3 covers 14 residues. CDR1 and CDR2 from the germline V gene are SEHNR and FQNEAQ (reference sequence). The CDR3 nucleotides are TGTGCCAGCAGCTTCTGGGACAGGGTCTACGAGCAGTACTTC. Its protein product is CASSFWDRVYEQYF.

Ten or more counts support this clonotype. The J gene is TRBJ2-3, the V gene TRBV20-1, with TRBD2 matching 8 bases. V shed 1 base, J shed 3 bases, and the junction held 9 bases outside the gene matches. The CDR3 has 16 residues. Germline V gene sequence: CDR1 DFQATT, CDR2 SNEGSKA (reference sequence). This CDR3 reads CSARVSGGAATDTQYF. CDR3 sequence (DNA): TGCAGTGCTAGAGTGTCCGGGGGGGCCGCGACAGATACGCAGTATTTT.

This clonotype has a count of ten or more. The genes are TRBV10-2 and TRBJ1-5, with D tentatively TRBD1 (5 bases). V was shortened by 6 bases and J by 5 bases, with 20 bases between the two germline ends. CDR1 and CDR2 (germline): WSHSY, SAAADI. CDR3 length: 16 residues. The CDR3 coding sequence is TGCGCCAGCAGCGGGACCCTCACCTGGGGATATCAGCCCCAGCATTTT. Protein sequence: CASSGTLTWGYQPQHF.

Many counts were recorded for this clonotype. In nucleotides, the CDR3 is TGTGCCAGCAGCGTAGATTACGGGGGCCTCTCTGGGGCCAACGTCCTGACTTTC. The encoded protein is CASSVDYGGLSGANVLTF. The chain combines TRBV9 with TRBJ2-6; either TRBD1 or TRBD2 may fit D (6 bases each). This CDR3 comprises 18 residues. Trimming took 0 bases from V and 0 from J, leaving 13 bases between them. Per the germline V gene, CDR1 is SGDLS and CDR2 is YYNGEE.

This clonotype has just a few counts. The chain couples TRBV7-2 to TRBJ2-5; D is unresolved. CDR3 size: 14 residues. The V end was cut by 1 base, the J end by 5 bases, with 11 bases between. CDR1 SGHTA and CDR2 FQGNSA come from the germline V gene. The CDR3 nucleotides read TGTGCCAGCAGCTTAGGACGGTTATTGGAGACCCAGTACTTC. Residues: CASSLGRLLETQYF.

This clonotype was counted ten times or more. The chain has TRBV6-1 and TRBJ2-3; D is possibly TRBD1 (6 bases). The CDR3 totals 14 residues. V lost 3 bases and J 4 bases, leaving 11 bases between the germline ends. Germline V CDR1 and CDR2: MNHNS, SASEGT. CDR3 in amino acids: CASSEMTGPDTQYF. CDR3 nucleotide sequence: TGTGCCAGCAGTGAGATGACAGGTCCAGATACGCAGTATTTT.

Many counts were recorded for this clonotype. This chain's CDR3 is CSASYLGGRGNIQYF. CDR3 nucleotide sequence: TGCAGTGCTAGCTACCTCGGGGGGCGGGGAAACATTCAGTACTTC. V is TRBV20-1 and J is TRBJ2-4, with D possibly TRBD2 on 7 matching bases. The V gene's germline CDR1 is DFQATT and CDR2 SNEGSKA (reference sequence). Between the trimmed V and J ends, which lost 3 bases and 6 bases, there was a span of 18 bases. The CDR3 is 15 amino acids.

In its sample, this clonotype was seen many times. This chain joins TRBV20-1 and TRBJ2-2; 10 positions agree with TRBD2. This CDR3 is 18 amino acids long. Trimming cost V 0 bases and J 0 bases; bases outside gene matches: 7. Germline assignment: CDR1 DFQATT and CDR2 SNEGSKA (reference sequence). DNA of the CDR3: TGCAGTGCTAGAGATCGAGCGGGGGGGTCCACGAACACCGGGGAGCTGTTTTTT. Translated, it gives CSARDRAGGSTNTGELFF.

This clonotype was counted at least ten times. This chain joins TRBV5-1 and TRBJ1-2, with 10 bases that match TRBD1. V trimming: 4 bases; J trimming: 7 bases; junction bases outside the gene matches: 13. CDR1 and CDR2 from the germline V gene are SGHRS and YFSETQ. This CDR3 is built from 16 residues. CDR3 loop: CASSRTSGTGASGYTF. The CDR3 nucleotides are TGCGCCAGCAGCAGAACTTCCGGGACAGGGGCCTCTGGCTACACCTTC.

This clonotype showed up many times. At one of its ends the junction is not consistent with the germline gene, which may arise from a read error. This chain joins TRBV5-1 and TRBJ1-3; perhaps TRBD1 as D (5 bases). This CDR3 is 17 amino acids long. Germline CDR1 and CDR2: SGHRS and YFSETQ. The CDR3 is CASSLWGRYIPLETQVF. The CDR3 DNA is TGCGCCAGCAGCTTGTGGGGCAGATACATCCCTCTGGAAACACAGGTATTC.

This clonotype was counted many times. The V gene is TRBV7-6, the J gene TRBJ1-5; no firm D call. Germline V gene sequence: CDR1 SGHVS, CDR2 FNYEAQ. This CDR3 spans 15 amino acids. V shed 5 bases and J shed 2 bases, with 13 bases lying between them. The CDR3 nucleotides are TGTGCCAGCAGCCCGGATGTTGGTGGCAATCAGCCCCAGCATTTT. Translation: CASSPDVGGNQPQHF.

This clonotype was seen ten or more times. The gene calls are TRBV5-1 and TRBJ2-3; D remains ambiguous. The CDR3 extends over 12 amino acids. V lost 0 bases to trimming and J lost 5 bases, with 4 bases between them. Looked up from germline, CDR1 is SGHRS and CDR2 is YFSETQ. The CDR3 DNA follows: TGCGCCAGCAGCTTGGCCAGAGATACGCAGTATTTT. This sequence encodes CASSLARDTQYF.

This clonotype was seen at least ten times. The CDR3 DNA sequence: TGCGCCAGCAGCCTGGACAGGGCTTATGGCTACACCTTC. This translates into CASSLDRAYGYTF. V gene TRBV4-3 combines with J gene TRBJ1-2; 8 positions agree with TRBD1. CDR1 and CDR2 (germline): LGHNA, YSLEER. V was pared by 4 bases and J by 5 bases, with 3 bases of the junction left unmatched. This CDR3 contains 13 residues.

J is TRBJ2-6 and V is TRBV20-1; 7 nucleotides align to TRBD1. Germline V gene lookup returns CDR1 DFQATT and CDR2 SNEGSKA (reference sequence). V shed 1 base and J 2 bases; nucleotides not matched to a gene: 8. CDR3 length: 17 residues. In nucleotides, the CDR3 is TGCAGTGCTAGAGGTCGACAGGGTTACGCTGGGGCCAACGTCCTGACTTTC. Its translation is CSARGRQGYAGANVLTF.